The 31 T cell receptor beta chains reported below all come from one sample, sequenced in a study of T cells in Graves' hyperthyroidism and ophthalmopathy. It was RNA transcripts that yielded the amplified TCR beta CDR3 regions. The TCR CDR3 was amplified in a first-round RT-PCR using the HTBI primer set. Using its own MiXCR run on the multiplex PCR reads, TCRdb lists one record per CDR3 protein. This sample has hundreds of thousands of distinct CDR3 sequences, with roughly 15% found just once. Sequenced material: blood. All receptors derive from a woman between 18 and 30 years old with Graves' hyperthyroidism.

This rearrangement joins TRBV4-2 to TRBJ2-7; the match to TRBD1 covers 12 bases. From germline, CDR1 is LGHNA and CDR2 YNFKEQ. V trimming: 4 bases; J trimming: 6 bases; junction bases outside the gene matches: 7. The CDR3 has 15 residues. In DNA, the CDR3 is TGTGCCAGCAGCCCCGCGGGACAGGGGGCGGGCGAGCAGTACTTC. This codes for CASSPAGQGAGEQYF.

Comment on this clonotype: The germline gene is not matched at one end of the junction; a read error may be the cause. The chain recombines TRBV5-5 with TRBJ2-5; D gene unclear. CDR3 length: 15 residues. Per the germline V gene, CDR1 is SGHKS and CDR2 is YYEKEE (reference sequence). CDR3: CASSLPWNKKETQYF. The CDR3 DNA sequence: TGCGCCAGCAGCTTGCCCTGGAACAAGAAAGAGACCCAGTACTTC.

This clonotype turned up a few times. A much larger clone lies one base from this, so it may be a read error. This chain uses TRBV7-3 with TRBJ2-2, with D perhaps matching TRBD1 (5 bases). Germline CDR1 SGHTA, CDR2 FQGTGA. The CDR3 totals 16 residues. The CDR3 sequence is CASSLSRAMNAGELFF. The CDR3 DNA sequence: TGTGCCAGCAGCTTAAGCAGGGCCATGAACGCCGGGGAGCTGTTTTTT.

This clonotype was detected only a few times. The chain carries TRBV4-3 and TRBJ2-2; D is unclear. Trimming pared 6 bases from V and 1 base from J, leaving 9 bases between. Germline CDR1 and CDR2: LGHNA and YSLEER. There are 14 residues in the CDR3. CDR3 in amino acids: CASRKNRNTGELFF. CDR3 nucleotide sequence: TGCGCCAGCAGGAAAAACAGGAACACCGGGGAGCTGTTTTTT.

The chain couples TRBV20-1 to TRBJ2-7, with D possibly being TRBD1 (5 bases). V lost 4 bases, J lost 0 bases, and 10 bases lay in between. The CDR3 runs to 13 residues. Germline-derived CDR1 and CDR2 are DFQATT and SNEGSKA (reference sequence). The CDR3 loop is CSATQTASYEQYF. CDR3 sequence (DNA): TGCAGTGCTACCCAGACAGCCTCCTACGAGCAGTACTTC.

This clonotype is a singleton in its sample. The chain combines TRBV7-9 with TRBJ1-6; D gene uncertain. Trimming stripped 1 base from V and 14 bases from J, with 24 bases between. Germline lookup yields CDR1 SEHNR and CDR2 FQNEAQ (reference sequence). There are 17 residues in the CDR3. CDR3 sequence reads: CASSLGAGLATRESLHF. In DNA form, the CDR3 reads TGTGCCAGCAGCTTAGGGGCCGGGTTGGCGACCCGGGAATCCCTCCACTTT.

The sample holds many counts of this clonotype. The V call is TRBV20-1, the J call TRBJ2-5; TRBD2 agrees at 8 bases. This CDR3 is 14 amino acids long. The V gene's germline CDR1 is DFQATT and CDR2 SNEGSKA (reference sequence). Trimming took 2 bases from V and 5 from J; bases not matched to a gene: 7. The chain's CDR3 is CSARSAGAGETQYF. For the CDR3, the DNA is TGCAGTGCTAGATCAGCGGGAGCGGGGGAGACCCAGTACTTC.

This chain joins TRBV5-5 and TRBJ2-1, with TRBD2 identical over 7 bases. The V gene end was trimmed by 4 bases and the J gene end by 10 bases; junction bases not matched to a gene: 17. This CDR3 has 16 residues. Germline-derived CDR1 and CDR2 are SGHKS and YYEKEE (reference sequence). The CDR3 spells CASSPRRGESLREQFF. CDR3 coding DNA: TGTGCCAGCAGCCCCCGACGGGGGGAGAGCCTCAGGGAGCAGTTCTTC. The full variable domain, its missing parts supplied by reference TRBV5-5 and TRBJ2-1, is DAGVTQSPTHLIKTRGQQVTLRCSPISGHKSVSWYQQVLGQGPQFIFQYYEKEERGRGNFPDRFSARQFPNYSSELNVNALLLGDSALYLCASSPRRGESLREQFFGPGTRLTVL.

Note on this clonotype: This may stem from a read error, because a much larger clone lies one nucleotide away. The chain's CDR3 is CASSLGVPQGWSLLNNEAFF. In nucleotides, the CDR3 is TGTGCCAGCAGCTTAGGCGTCCCACAGGGGTGGTCCCTACTGAACAATGAAGCTTTCTTT. This chain uses TRBV13 with TRBJ1-1; TRBD1 aligns across 7 bases. The CDR3 totals 20 residues. In germline, CDR1 is PRHDT, CDR2 FYEKMQ (reference sequence).

This clonotype was seen ten or more times. The CDR3 DNA is TGTGCCAGCAGCCATAGACAGGGGCTCACTGAAGCTTTCTTT. Amino acids: CASSHRQGLTEAFF. The J gene is TRBJ1-1, the V gene TRBV3-1; TRBD1 matches at 8 bases. Trimming removed 3 bases from V and 4 bases from J; junction bases left unmatched: 4. Germline CDR1 LGHDT, CDR2 YNNKEL (reference sequence). The CDR3 is made up of 14 amino acids.

This sequence joins TRBV6-1 and TRBJ2-1; D is perhaps TRBD1 or TRBD2 (5 bases each). V shed 7 bases and J shed 9 bases, with 10 bases lying between them. Germline-derived CDR1 and CDR2 are MNHNS and SASEGT. This CDR3 region has 11 residues. CDR3 sequence reads: CASKKGSEQFF. The CDR3 DNA sequence: TGTGCCAGCAAAAAGGGGAGTGAGCAGTTCTTC.

This clonotype occurred many times. This chain links TRBV7-6 with TRBJ2-5; TRBD2 is a possible D gene (5 bases). The CDR3 spans 14 residues. CDR1 and CDR2 (germline): SGHVS, FNYEAQ. The V and J ends lost 0 bases and 2 bases respectively, with 7 bases between them. DNA of the CDR3: TGTGCCAGCAGCTTAGCGTGGGAGCAAGAGACCCAGTACTTC. This translates into CASSLAWEQETQYF.

This rearrangement joins TRBV20-1 to TRBJ1-1; D is uncertain. V shed 1 base and J shed 6 bases, with 21 bases lying between them. This CDR3 contains 16 residues. CDR1 DFQATT and CDR2 SNEGSKA come from the germline V gene (reference sequence). The DNA of the CDR3 is TGCAGTGCTAGAGGCGGGAGAGGGAGGACTAACGCTGAAGCTTTCTTT. It yields the protein CSARGGRGRTNAEAFF.

Many counts were recorded for this clonotype. This chain connects TRBV4-3 to TRBJ2-7; no definite D call. The CDR3 sequence is 15 residues long. Per germline, CDR1 LGHNA and CDR2 YSLEER. Trimming took 0 bases from V and 5 from J, leaving 14 bases between them. The CDR3 sequence is CASSQEIRPTHEQYF. CDR3 nucleotides: TGCGCCAGCAGCCAAGAAATCAGGCCCACCCACGAGCAGTACTTC.

In this sample, this clonotype turned up a few times. The V call is TRBV7-9, the J call TRBJ1-4; 7 bases map to TRBD1. The V gene end was trimmed by 2 bases and the J gene end by 8 bases; junction bases not matched to a gene: 8. Germline V CDR1 and CDR2: SEHNR, FQNEAQ (reference sequence). CDR3 size: 15 residues. The CDR3 nucleotides read TGTGCCAGCAGCTTACAAGGGGGCGCGGGGGAAAAACTGTTTTTT. Encoded protein: CASSLQGGAGEKLFF.

There are many counts of this clonotype. This chain links TRBV7-2 with TRBJ1-2; maybe TRBD1 (6 bases). Germline V CDR1 and CDR2: SGHTA, FQGNSA. The CDR3 contains 14 residues. V was trimmed by 2 bases and J by 4 bases, leaving 11 bases between them. CDR3 residues: CASSLTGFTYGYTF. DNA for the CDR3: TGTGCCAGCAGCTTAACAGGGTTTACCTATGGCTACACCTTC.

As concerns this clonotype: This may stem from a read error, because a much larger clone lies one nucleotide away. J is TRBJ1-2 and V is TRBV4-3; D remains unclear. Germline V CDR1 and CDR2: LGHNA, YSLEER. This CDR3 has 14 residues. CDR3 in DNA: TGCGCCAGCAGCCACGGCAGTCGCGGATATGGCCACACCTTC. This sequence encodes CASSHGSRGYGHTF.

This clonotype was counted a few times. The chain links TRBV19 to TRBJ1-1; TRBD1 is a possible D gene (5 bases). V gave up 4 bases and J gave up 4 bases, with 10 bases separating them. Germline V gene lookup returns CDR1 LNHDA and CDR2 SQIVND (reference sequence). The CDR3 has 13 residues. CDR3 nucleotides: TGTGCCAGTAGTACGGGGGTGGGCACTGAAGCTTTCTTT. Translating gives CASSTGVGTEAFF. Using reference TRBV19 and TRBJ1-1 for the parts outside the CDR3, the full variable domain is DGGITQSPKYLFRKEGQNVTLSCEQNLNHDAMYWYRQDPGQGLRLIYYSQIVNDFQKGDIAEGYSVSREKKESFPLTVTSAQKNPTAFYLCASSTGVGTEAFFGQGTRLTVV.

This clonotype was found a few times. V usage is TRBV18 and J usage is TRBJ2-7; D may be TRBD1 or TRBD2 (5 bases each). In germline, CDR1 is KGHSH, CDR2 LQKENI. CDR3 length: 12 residues. V was pared by 4 bases and J by 7 bases, with 11 bases between. CDR3 region: CASSRQGEEQYF. DNA of the CDR3: TGTGCCAGCTCACGTCAGGGAGAAGAGCAGTACTTC.

This clonotype has only one observation. A read error may be the cause here, since a much bigger clone is one base away. The chain is built from TRBV10-3 and TRBJ2-6; 7 nucleotides match TRBD1. Germline V lookup: CDR1 ENHRY, CDR2 SYGVKD. The J segment lost 2 bases and the V segment lost 7 bases, leaving 11 bases of the junction unmatched. The CDR3 totals 17 residues. CDR3 protein: CAITPGQWLPGANVLTF. The CDR3 DNA reads as TGTGCCATCACCCCGGGACAGTGGCTCCCTGGGGCCAACGTCCTGACTTTC.

In its sample, this clonotype was seen many times. The J gene is TRBJ2-7, the V gene TRBV29-1; 9 bases match TRBD1. The CDR3 runs 12 residues. J was trimmed by 4 bases and V by 4 bases; bases with no gene match: 2. The germline V gene encodes CDR1 SQVTM and CDR2 ANQGSEA. CDR3 sequence: CSVGDREYEQYF. The CDR3 nucleotides read TGCAGCGTTGGGGACAGGGAGTACGAGCAGTACTTC.

This clonotype was seen repeatedly, ten times or more. The V call is TRBV7-2, the J call TRBJ2-1, with 7 bases aligning to TRBD2. V gave up 6 bases and J gave up 8 bases; unmatched junction bases: 10. Per the germline V gene, CDR1 is SGHTA and CDR2 is FQGNSA. The CDR3 totals 14 residues. The DNA of the CDR3 is TGTGCCAGCAGGGCGGGCGGGAGTCACGATGAGCAGTTCTTC. Amino acid sequence: CASRAGGSHDEQFF.

This chain connects TRBV18 to TRBJ2-3; tentative D call: TRBD1 (6 bases). V was pared by 6 bases and J by 3 bases, with 16 bases between. CDR1 is KGHSH, CDR2 LQKENI, per germline. The CDR3 has 15 residues. CDR3 bases: TGTGCCAGCTCCAACAGGGAGAGGAAGACAGATACGCAGTATTTT. It encodes CASSNRERKTDTQYF.

The chain joins TRBV2 to TRBJ2-7, with unresolved D. The CDR3 spans 14 residues. Germline V gives CDR1 SNHLY, CDR2 FYNNEI. V gave up 2 bases and J gave up 3 bases, with 11 bases separating them. CDR3 sequence (DNA): TGTGCCAGCAGTGAACTTCGCGGCGTCTACGAGCAGTACTTC. Translation gives CASSELRGVYEQYF.

CDR3 in amino acids: CASSSWGGGANVLTF. The CDR3 nucleotides are TGTGCCAGCAGTTCATGGGGCGGTGGGGCCAACGTCCTGACTTTC. This chain links TRBV28 with TRBJ2-6; the D gene is possibly TRBD1 (5 bases). Trimming took off 4 bases at V and 3 bases at J, with 10 bases between the two ends. The CDR3 loop spans 15 amino acids. In germline, CDR1 is MDHEN, CDR2 SYDVKM.

As to this clonotype: One base away lies a much larger clone, so this may be a sequencing read error. This chain links TRBV7-3 with TRBJ2-7; no firm D call. The CDR3 extends over 13 amino acids. V lost 5 bases and J lost 7, with 15 bases in between. CDR1 and CDR2 (germline): SGHTA, FQGTGA. CDR3 bases: TGTGCCAGCAGCATTCTCGTCATACGGGAGCAGTACTTC. Its translation: CASSILVIREQYF.

This clonotype was seen at least ten times. The V gene is TRBV15, the J gene TRBJ1-1; weak D call: TRBD1 (6 bases). Trimming removed 1 base from V and 2 bases from J, with 17 bases in between. The CDR3 runs 17 residues. Per germline, CDR1 LNHNV and CDR2 YYDKDF (reference sequence). The CDR3 sequence is CATSRGRSGGPNTEAFF. In DNA, the CDR3 is TGTGCCACCAGCAGAGGACGGTCCGGGGGGCCTAACACTGAAGCTTTCTTT.

This clonotype was recorded many times. CDR3 nucleotides: TGTGCCAGCTCACCTCCGGGGGAGGGCTCCTACGAGCAGTACTTC. Translating it yields CASSPPGEGSYEQYF. This chain uses TRBV18 with TRBJ2-7; 7 nucleotides align to TRBD2. V shed 3 bases and J 0 bases; nucleotides not matched to a gene: 5. The CDR3 covers 15 residues. CDR1 is KGHSH, CDR2 LQKENI, per germline. Full variable domain (rest looked up from reference TRBV18 and TRBJ2-7): NAGVMQNPRHLVRRRGQEARLRCSPMKGHSHVYWYRQLPEEGLKFMVYLQKENIIDESGMPKERFSAEFPKEGPSILRIQQVVRGDSAAYFCASSPPGEGSYEQYFGPGTRLTVT.

This clonotype was seen many times. This chain links TRBV30 with TRBJ1-6, with D possibly matching TRBD1 (6 bases). The ends were cut back, 0 bases at V and 7 bases at J, with 16 bases in the middle. Per the germline V gene, CDR1 is GTSNPN and CDR2 is SVGIG (reference sequence). CDR3 size: 16 residues. The CDR3 bases are TGTGCCTGGAGTGTAATTGGGGGCAGGGGCAATTCACCCCTCCACTTT. It translates to CAWSVIGGRGNSPLHF.

This clonotype was counted only a few times. CDR3 coding DNA: TGTGCCTGGGGAGCCGGGAGGGGAGAGACCCAGTACTTC. Amino acid sequence: CAWGAGRGETQYF. The chain has TRBV30 and TRBJ2-5; 8 positions agree with TRBD2. Germline V lookup: CDR1 GTSNPN, CDR2 SVGIG (reference sequence). CDR3 length: 13 residues. Unmatched junction bases numbered 6, after V lost 5 bases and J lost 4 bases.

Many counts were recorded for this clonotype. The CDR3 DNA sequence: TGTGCCAGCCTACCTTCAGGGACAGGGGCGTACTACGAGCAGTACTTC. It is translated as CASLPSGTGAYYEQYF. This sequence joins TRBV6-2 or TRBV6-3 and TRBJ2-7, with 10 bases aligning to TRBD1. Germline V CDR1 and CDR2: MNHEY, SVGEGT. This CDR3 has 16 amino acids. With 8 bases clipped from V and 3 bases from J, the junction kept 13 bases outside the gene matches.